This is a list of T cell receptor beta chains from one sample in a study of esophageal squamous cell carcinoma under preoperative chemotherapy. Using its own MiXCR run on the PCR reads, TCRdb lists one record per CDR3 protein. The table records about 18,000 distinct CDR3 sequences, about half of them present only once. This sample was obtained from a patient given preoperative chemotherapy. These receptors all come from a human donor with esophageal squamous cell carcinoma. The donor label of this sample is uncertain. The CDR3 runs from the conserved cysteine through the conserved F or W. The order of the fields is V gene, CDR3 protein.

v_gene: TRBV7-3
CDR3aa: CASSPSIGGTTEQFF

v_gene: TRBV7-2
CDR3aa: CASSPAGRFQETQYF

v_gene: TRBV7-2
CDR3aa: CASSLEWDEQFF

v_gene: TRBV12-3/TRBV12-4
CDR3aa: CASSPPGTGLETQYF

v_gene: TRBV10-1
CDR3aa: CASAPQGTYNEQFF

v_gene: TRBV20-1
CDR3aa: CSAQAALATDTQYF

v_gene: TRBV12-3/TRBV12-4
CDR3aa: CASSLTGLASPLHF

v_gene: TRBV7-3
CDR3aa: CASSLGSAGELFF

v_gene: TRBV12-3/TRBV12-4
CDR3aa: CASTSASYEQYF

v_gene: TRBV7-8
CDR3aa: CASSLSPLAGASYNEQFF

v_gene: TRBV7-3
CDR3aa: CASSYSGTYSYNEQYF

v_gene: TRBV7-2
CDR3aa: CASSLDVGTDTQYF

v_gene: TRBV12-3/TRBV12-4
CDR3aa: CASSLPGGPTDTQYF

v_gene: TRBV6-1
CDR3aa: CASREERTNTDTQYF

v_gene: TRBV7-2
CDR3aa: CASSLSILYEQYF

v_gene: TRBV6-5
CDR3aa: CASSTQGALQETQYF

v_gene: TRBV7-8
CDR3aa: CASTVVRAKDTQYF

v_gene: TRBV24-1
CDR3aa: CATSGLGQGDRETQYF

v_gene: TRBV7-6
CDR3aa: CASSLAIQDTQYF

v_gene: TRBV11-3
CDR3aa: CASSLGQDSYNEQYF

v_gene: TRBV11-2
CDR3aa: CASSPSGVGATNTQYF

v_gene: TRBV6-1
CDR3aa: CASSPAAGTQETQFF

v_gene: TRBV7-8
CDR3aa: CASSETGLGATDTQYF

v_gene: TRBV7-3
CDR3aa: CASSATGGEIETQYF

v_gene: TRBV7-2
CDR3aa: CASSSQGWQTQFF